This entry lists 20 T cell receptor beta chains sequenced from one sample in a study of CD8+ T cells in alopecia areata (dated by TCRdb to 2017 to 2018). The library relied on the immunoSEQ multiplex PCR assay. RNA was extracted from all samples and reverse transcribed into cDNA, which served as template for TCR sequencing. TCRdb carries this immuneACCESS record with in-frame sequences only. Its versions omit some clonotypes, under half of them owing to an unresolved V gene in the studies checked, with the rest unexplained. The sample has 110,000 to 150,000 clones on record, 86% of them singletons. Over 10% of the sample is in the top ten clones. The sample's time point, from its label and the paper: approximately 4 weeks on oral tofacitinib. The intended sense of this specimen's treatment or condition label: oral pan-JAK inhibitor, 5-10 mg twice daily. Sequencing used CD8+ T cells sorted from blood, obtained at week 4, from a patient treated with tofacitinib. All receptors derive from a human donor with alopecia areata.

This chain joins TRBV29-1 and TRBJ2-7, with TRBD1 identical over 8 bases. The trim removed 4 bases at V and 3 bases at J, leaving 5 bases unmatched. The CDR3 has 13 residues. Per germline, CDR1 SQVTM and CDR2 ANQGSEA. The CDR3 DNA reads as TGCAGCGTTGGGACAGGGACCCTCTACGAGCAGTACTTC. Encoded protein: CSVGTGTLYEQYF.

The chain links TRBV28 to TRBJ2-1; D gene uncertain. CDR1 is MDHEN, CDR2 SYDVKM, per germline. The CDR3 length is 13 residues. The germline V and J ends were trimmed by 6 bases and 7 bases, with 13 bases remaining between them. The CDR3 DNA is TGTGCCAGCAGACTCCCAAGTGGGAATGAGCAGTTCTTC. Its translation is CASRLPSGNEQFF.

The chain recombines TRBV7-2 with TRBJ2-2, with 7 positions matching TRBD1. CDR3 size: 16 residues. V lost 2 bases to trimming and J lost 0 bases; unmatched junction nucleotides: 3. Germline CDR1 and CDR2: SGHTA and FQGNSA. CDR3 sequence reads: CASSLSDRANTGELFF. CDR3 DNA sequence: TGTGCCAGCAGCTTATCCGACAGGGCGAACACCGGGGAGCTGTTTTTT.

The chain joins TRBV29-1 to TRBJ2-1, with 11 bases lining up with TRBD1. The CDR3 runs to 14 residues. Germline loops: CDR1 SQVTM, CDR2 ANQGSEA. V lost 3 bases to trimming and J lost 9 bases; unmatched junction nucleotides: 7. CDR3 amino acids: CSVEGQGVDGEQFF. CDR3 nucleotides: TGCAGCGTTGAGGGACAGGGGGTGGACGGTGAGCAGTTCTTC.

This chain connects TRBV7-8 to TRBJ2-7, with D possibly TRBD2 on 6 matching bases. Germline-derived CDR1 and CDR2 are SGHVS and FQNEAQ. The CDR3 is 13 residues long. The V gene lost 4 bases and the J gene lost 6 bases, with 13 bases spanning the gap. In DNA, the CDR3 is TGTGCCAGCAGCTCTCCGACTAGTCCCGAGCAGTACTTC. Its translation: CASSSPTSPEQYF.

This chain connects TRBV27 to TRBJ1-5, with a weak D call TRBD1 (6 bases). Trimming cost V 5 bases and J 0 bases, with 14 bases left between them. The CDR3 sequence is 16 residues long. The germline V gene encodes CDR1 MNHEY and CDR2 SMNVEV (reference sequence). The CDR3 DNA follows: TGTGCCAGCAGTCCGCAACAGGGACTTAGCAATCAGCCCCAGCATTTT. Amino acids: CASSPQQGLSNQPQHF.

This chain links TRBV7-6 with TRBJ2-1, with TRBD1 identical over 7 bases. Germline CDR1 SGHVS, CDR2 FNYEAQ. The CDR3 is 16 residues long. With 0 bases clipped from V and 7 bases from J, the junction kept 9 bases outside the gene matches. CDR3 DNA: TGTGCCAGCAGCTTAGCGCAGACAGGGCACGGGAATGAGCAGTTCTTC. Residues: CASSLAQTGHGNEQFF.

V gene TRBV27 combines with J gene TRBJ2-1; possible D gene TRBD2, 5 bases. The germline V and J ends were trimmed by 0 bases and 2 bases, with 11 bases remaining between them. The germline CDR1 and CDR2 sequences are MNHEY and SMNVEV (reference sequence). The CDR3 spans 16 residues. The CDR3 loop reads CASSLSEVPPYNEQFF. Written as DNA, the CDR3 is TGTGCCAGCAGTTTATCGGAGGTGCCGCCCTACAATGAGCAGTTCTTC.

J is TRBJ1-2 and V is TRBV7-3, with 8 bases matching TRBD1. Germline-derived CDR1 and CDR2 are SGHTA and FQGTGA. This CDR3 has 13 residues. V lost 4 bases to trimming and J lost 8 bases; unmatched junction nucleotides: 6. DNA for the CDR3: TGTGCCAGCAGCTCCGGACAGGGCGGCGGCTACACCTTC. As protein: CASSSGQGGGYTF.

V and J are TRBV7-3 and TRBJ2-1, with 9 bases identical to TRBD2. Germline-derived CDR1 and CDR2 are SGHTA and FQGTGA. Trimming removed 6 bases from V and 1 base from J; junction bases left unmatched: 7. The CDR3 spans 16 residues. CDR3 amino acids: CASRPQLAGSYNEQFF. CDR3 sequence (DNA): TGTGCCAGCAGGCCACAACTAGCGGGTTCCTACAATGAGCAGTTCTTC.

This chain links TRBV29-1 with TRBJ1-2; D remains unclear. CDR1 SQVTM and CDR2 ANQGSEA come from the germline V gene. V was cut by 2 bases and J by 4 bases, with 11 bases left in between. This CDR3 is 13 amino acids long. The CDR3 bases are TGCAGCGTTGAACCCACCGATGGCTATGGCTACACCTTC. This translates into CSVEPTDGYGYTF.

The J gene is TRBJ2-1, the V gene TRBV19; D is possibly TRBD1 or TRBD2 (5 bases each). The V end lost 5 bases, the J end lost 0 bases, and 11 bases lay between the germline ends. This CDR3 is built from 15 residues. Germline V gives CDR1 LNHDA, CDR2 SQIVND (reference sequence). CDR3 region: CASSLGTNSYNEQFF. The CDR3 region has the DNA TGTGCCAGTAGTCTTGGGACGAACTCCTACAATGAGCAGTTCTTC.

This clone occurred once. The J gene is TRBJ2-3, the V gene TRBV7-7, with D possibly called TRBD1 or TRBD2 (6 bases each). There are 14 residues in the CDR3. The V end was cut by 0 bases, the J end by 4 bases, with 8 bases between. Germline CDR1 and CDR2: SSHAT and FNYEAQ (reference sequence). CDR3 nucleotides: TGTGCCAGCAGCTTAGCGGGGGGCTCAGATACGCAGTATTTT. Residues: CASSLAGGSDTQYF.

The rearrangement joins TRBV29-1 to TRBJ1-4, with 9 nucleotides matching TRBD1. The CDR3 sequence is 13 residues long. Trimming at V came to 7 bases and at J to 7 bases, leaving 7 bases not matched to a gene. Germline CDR1 and CDR2: SQVTM and ANQGSEA. DNA of the CDR3: TGCAGCGGCCAACAGGGGGCCGGTGAAAAACTGTTTTTT. Protein sequence: CSGQQGAGEKLFF.

J is TRBJ1-2 and V is TRBV2; maybe TRBD1 (5 bases). V was pared by 1 base and J by 7 bases, with 13 bases between. Per germline, CDR1 SNHLY and CDR2 FYNNEI. This CDR3 has 14 residues. The CDR3 loop reads CASSEVGAGGGYTF. The DNA of the CDR3 is TGTGCCAGCAGTGAAGTTGGGGCAGGCGGTGGCTACACCTTC.

The chain has TRBV13 and TRBJ2-7; 7 bases align to TRBD1. V shed 0 bases, J shed 0 bases, and the junction held 8 bases outside the gene matches. The CDR3 is 17 residues long. From germline, CDR1 is PRHDT and CDR2 FYEKMQ (reference sequence). This chain's CDR3 is CASSLGPMGQTSYEQYF. CDR3 in DNA: TGTGCCAGCAGCTTAGGGCCAATGGGACAGACCTCCTACGAGCAGTACTTC.

The rearrangement uses TRBV27 and TRBJ2-1; 8 bases are a match to TRBD2. The V gene end was trimmed by 6 bases and the J gene end by 7 bases; junction bases not matched to a gene: 5. Germline values: CDR1 MNHEY, CDR2 SMNVEV (reference sequence). The CDR3 sequence is 13 residues long. This chain's CDR3 is CASRSGGDNEQFF. CDR3 nucleotide sequence: TGTGCCAGCAGGAGCGGGGGTGATAATGAGCAGTTCTTC.

CDR3 nucleotides: TGCAGCGTTGGGCAGGGGGACTCCTACGAGCAGTACTTC. This translates into CSVGQGDSYEQYF. The rearrangement uses TRBV29-1 and TRBJ2-7, with 7 bases lining up with TRBD1. V shed 4 bases, J shed 0 bases, and the junction held 3 bases outside the gene matches. CDR3 length: 13 residues. Germline V gene sequence: CDR1 SQVTM, CDR2 ANQGSEA.

The CDR3 DNA is TGCAGCGTTGAGGGGACAGAAGTCGAGCAGTACTTC. The encoded protein is CSVEGTEVEQYF. The chain uses TRBV29-1 and TRBJ2-7; 7 bases agree with TRBD1. Germline V gene sequence: CDR1 SQVTM, CDR2 ANQGSEA. CDR3 size: 12 residues. V dropped 3 bases and J dropped 6; count of bases not matched to a gene: 5.

The chain links TRBV6-5 to TRBJ1-1; no firm D call. In germline, CDR1 is MNHEY, CDR2 SVGAGI. This CDR3 has 11 amino acids. V lost 5 bases, J lost 3 bases, and 4 bases lay in between. CDR3 in DNA: TGTGCCAGCAGTGAGGACACTGAAGCTTTCTTT. As protein: CASSEDTEAFF.